The following is a T cell receptor (beta chain) sequence with its context. The junction and the germline gene differ at one end; a read error may be behind it. This sample was taken from a study of control samples from healthy donors and cancer patients. Some clones are missing from TCRdb's copy, which holds only in-frame ones; the method was immunoSEQ multiplex PCR. The repertoire includes 100,000 to 150,000 clones, around 90% of them detected once, and around 9% sits in the top ten. Material: blood. This receptor was obtained from a man aged 35 to 55 in good health.

The CDR3 reads CASSRTENEKLFF. The CDR3 nucleotides read TGTGCCAGCAGCAGGACAGAGAATGAAAAGCTGTTTTTT. V gene TRBV7-9 combines with J gene TRBJ1-4, with a possible D match to TRBD1 (6 bases). This CDR3 has 13 residues. The V gene's germline CDR1 is SEHNR and CDR2 FQNEAQ (reference sequence).